The 14 T cell receptor beta chains below were found in one sample sequenced in a study of blood T cell repertoires in COVID-19. Only in-frame clones appear in the TCRdb table, and some are missing; sequencing was by immunoSEQ multiplex PCR. The table lists around 180,000 clones, roughly nine tenths of them singletons. The sample comprised peripheral blood. The receptors stem from a man aged 65-85 years with active or convalescent COVID-19.

The sample holds a few counts of this clone. The genes are TRBV24-1 and TRBJ2-2, with 7 bases identical to TRBD1. The length of the CDR3 is 16 residues. The junction had 5 bases not matched to a gene; V was cut back by 4 bases and J by 1 base. Germline V CDR1 and CDR2: KGHDR, SFDVKD. Here the CDR3 reads CATSDLDRVNTGELFF. CDR3 DNA sequence: TGTGCCACCAGTGACCTCGACAGGGTGAACACCGGGGAGCTGTTTTTT.

In DNA, the CDR3 is TGTGCCAGCACCCTCTCACACACCGATAGCAATCAGCCCCAGCATTTT. This codes for CASTLSHTDSNQPQHF. V is TRBV18 and J is TRBJ1-5; D is unresolved. Between the trimmed V and J ends, which lost 8 bases and 0 bases, there was a span of 17 bases. The CDR3 covers 16 residues. Germline V lookup: CDR1 KGHSH, CDR2 LQKENI.

J is TRBJ2-1 and V is TRBV27; D is perhaps TRBD1 (6 bases). The CDR3 has 15 residues. V was clipped by 1 base and J by 3 bases, with 10 bases between them. Germline CDR1 and CDR2: MNHEY and SMNVEV (reference sequence). CDR3 sequence: CASSLYRALYNEQFF. The CDR3 DNA reads as TGTGCCAGCAGTTTATACAGGGCCCTCTACAATGAGCAGTTCTTC.

About this clone itself: Other nucleotide sequences from this sample produce the same CDR3. The V call is TRBV18, the J call TRBJ2-7; 12 bases are shared with TRBD1. V lost 3 bases and J lost 4; bases outside the gene matches: 1. The germline V gene has CDR1 KGHSH and CDR2 LQKENI. This CDR3 is built from 14 residues. This CDR3 reads CASSPGQGAYEQYF. The CDR3 coding sequence is TGTGCCAGCTCACCGGGACAGGGGGCATACGAGCAGTACTTC.

The chain employs TRBV7-2 and TRBJ2-3; the D gene is possibly TRBD1 (7 bases). The CDR3 length is 14 residues. V dropped 5 bases and J dropped 3 bases, with 12 bases sitting between them. Germline V gives CDR1 SGHTA, CDR2 FQGNSA. The CDR3, as DNA: TGTGCCAGCAGCCCTCAGGGGGGTACAGATACGCAGTATTTT. This encodes CASSPQGGTDTQYF. Supplemented by reference TRBV7-2 and TRBJ2-3, the full variable domain reads GAGVSQSPSNKVTEKGKDVELRCDPISGHTALYWYRQSLGQGLEFLIYFQGNSAPDKSGLPSDRFSAERTGGSVSTLTIQRTQQEDSAVYLCASSPQGGTDTQYFGPGTRLTVL.

The CDR3 nucleotides are TGCGCCAGCTCGGACAGGGCGAACACTGAAGCTTTCTTT. Amino acids: CASSDRANTEAFF. The chain is built from TRBV5-1 and TRBJ1-1; 8 bases are shared with TRBD1. Germline loops: CDR1 SGHRS, CDR2 YFSETQ. The CDR3 runs to 13 residues. V gave up 7 bases and J gave up 1 base; unmatched junction bases: 3. The full variable domain, rest sourced from reference TRBV5-1 and TRBJ1-1, is KAGVTQTPRYLIKTRGQQVTLSCSPISGHRSVSWYQQTPGQGLQFLFEYFSETQRNKGNFPGRFSGRQFSNSRSEMNVSTLELGDSALYLCASSDRANTEAFFGQGTRLTVV.

The chain carries TRBV20-1 and TRBJ2-7, with a possible D match to TRBD1 (6 bases). The V gene's germline CDR1 is DFQATT and CDR2 SNEGSKA (reference sequence). This CDR3 spans 11 amino acids. Trimming stripped 6 bases from V and 2 bases from J, with 8 bases between. CDR3 region: CSAGAAYEQYF. CDR3 DNA: TGCAGTGCGGGGGCAGCCTACGAGCAGTACTTC.

The chain uses TRBV18 and TRBJ2-5, with a possible D match to TRBD2 (5 bases). CDR3 length equals 15 residues. Trimming took 6 bases from V and 4 from J, leaving 18 bases between them. Germline assignment: CDR1 KGHSH and CDR2 LQKENI. The CDR3, as DNA: TGTGCCAGCTCGTCCTCCGCGCTAGCCGTAGAGACCCAGTACTTC. Protein product: CASSSSALAVETQYF. The whole variable domain, remainder taken from reference TRBV18 and TRBJ2-5, is NAGVMQNPRHLVRRRGQEARLRCSPMKGHSHVYWYRQLPEEGLKFMVYLQKENIIDESGMPKERFSAEFPKEGPSILRIQQVVRGDSAAYFCASSSSALAVETQYFGPGTRLLVL.

This chain links TRBV7-3 with TRBJ2-2; maybe TRBD1 (6 bases). CDR1 and CDR2 from the germline V gene are SGHTA and FQGTGA. The CDR3 is made up of 15 amino acids. The V end was cut by 6 bases, the J end by 1 base, with 12 bases between. CDR3 region: CASSVNRENTGELFF. DNA of the CDR3: TGTGCCAGCAGTGTGAACAGGGAGAACACCGGGGAGCTGTTTTTT.

The V gene is TRBV7-5, the J gene TRBJ1-1. TRBV7-5 counts as a pseudogene. CDR3 length: 13 residues. CDR3 in DNA: TGTGCCAGAAGCTTTAGAAAGAACACTGAAGCTTTCTTT. It yields the protein CARSFRKNTEAFF.

This rearrangement joins TRBV5-1 to TRBJ1-3; 8 bases are a match to TRBD1. Germline V lookup: CDR1 SGHRS, CDR2 YFSETQ. The CDR3 length is 13 residues. V was pared by 3 bases and J by 10 bases, with 6 bases of the junction left unmatched. CDR3 sequence reads: CASSSRTGTTIYF. CDR3 bases: TGCGCCAGCAGCTCCCGGACAGGGACAACCATATATTTT.

The chain recombines TRBV18 with TRBJ2-5; D not resolved. Between the trimmed V and J ends, which lost 3 bases and 2 bases, there was a span of 10 bases. Germline CDR1 reads KGHSH; CDR2 reads LQKENI. The CDR3 runs to 14 residues. The CDR3 coding sequence is TGTGCCAGCTCACCTTGGGCATCGCAAGAGACCCAGTACTTC. Protein sequence: CASSPWASQETQYF.

The chain couples TRBV19 to TRBJ2-7; 8 positions match TRBD2. The J segment lost 3 bases and the V segment lost 9 bases, leaving 10 bases of the junction unmatched. Germline CDR1 LNHDA, CDR2 SQIVND (reference sequence). This CDR3 region has 14 residues. Here the CDR3 reads CASATTGTSYEQYF. The CDR3 DNA sequence: TGTGCCAGCGCTACGACCGGGACTAGCTACGAGCAGTACTTC.

The chain combines TRBV6-5 with TRBJ2-1; 10 nucleotides match TRBD1. The CDR3 is made up of 15 amino acids. V trimming: 8 bases; J trimming: 8 bases; junction bases outside the gene matches: 12. CDR1 MNHEY and CDR2 SVGAGI come from the germline V gene. Here the CDR3 DNA reads TGTGCCAGCGGCACTCGGACAGGGGGAATAGATGAGCAGTTCTTC. Translating it yields CASGTRTGGIDEQFF.